Listed here are 13 T cell receptor beta chains from one sample, sequenced in a study of T-cell memory formation after mild COVID-19 (dated by TCRdb to about 2021). Libraries came from 5' RACE. The run used an Illumina NovaSeq 6000. TCRdb passed the public sequencing reads through fastp at Q25 and MiXCR, retaining productive beta sequences. Every entry covers one CDR3 protein and lists the most common genes and DNA from its rows. The sample table shows around 390,000 distinct CDR3 sequences, and more than 15% are seen once. Of the sample, about a fifth is held by the ten largest clones. The sequenced material came from PBMCs or a T cell subset sorted from them (not recorded which). These receptors all stem from a man aged 18 to 30 who had mild COVID-19 (a few samples of this study predate the infection). The sample titles of this study are shuffled in the database, so cell type and time point are left out; the donor was told from shared clones.

V and J are TRBV4-3 and TRBJ2-2; no definite D call. The CDR3 contains 14 residues. CDR1 is LGHNA, CDR2 YSLEER, per germline. Between the trimmed V and J ends, which lost 2 bases and 6 bases, there was a span of 10 bases. CDR3 protein: CASSQHEHAGELFF. CDR3 DNA sequence: TGCGCCAGCAGCCAACATGAACACGCCGGGGAGCTGTTTTTT.

The table lists this clonotype with many counts. This chain connects TRBV7-2 to TRBJ2-3, with TRBD2 matching 8 bases. Unmatched junction bases numbered 3, after V lost 1 base and J lost 3 bases. The germline CDR1 and CDR2 sequences are SGHTA and FQGNSA. The CDR3 is 15 amino acids. The CDR3 bases are TGTGCCAGCAGCTTAGTAGCGGGGAGGACAGATACGCAGTATTTT. This gives the protein CASSLVAGRTDTQYF.

The chain carries TRBV5-1 and TRBJ2-3; 7 positions agree with TRBD2. The junction had 7 bases not matched to a gene; V was cut back by 4 bases and J by 2 bases. The CDR3 is made up of 15 amino acids. Germline-derived CDR1 and CDR2 are SGHRS and YFSETQ. The CDR3 coding sequence is TGCGCCAGCAGCCGCTGGGAGGGAAACACAGATACGCAGTATTTT. This codes for CASSRWEGNTDTQYF.

This rearrangement joins TRBV24-1 to TRBJ1-5; a weak D match, TRBD1 (5 bases). This CDR3 region has 13 residues. Trimming removed 9 bases at V and 3 bases at J, with 11 bases between. Per germline, CDR1 KGHDR and CDR2 SFDVKD. The CDR3 DNA reads TGTGCCACCCAAGGGGTTACCAATCAGCCCCAGCATTTT. It is translated as CATQGVTNQPQHF.

This clonotype was picked up a small number of times. The conserved final phenylalanine or tryptophan is absent from the CDR3, which likely points to a read error. The rearrangement links TRBV5-1 to TRBJ2-1, with a possible D match to TRBD2 (7 bases). This CDR3 comprises 15 residues. CDR1 is SGHRS and CDR2 is YFSETQ in the germline V gene. Between the trimmed V and J ends, which lost 0 bases and 10 bases, there was a span of 17 bases. The CDR3 nucleotides read TGCGCCAGCAGCTTGGAACCCGCGGGGGCGGGCGAGCAGTTCTTG. This codes for CASSLEPAGAGEQFL.

The chain is built from TRBV4-3 and TRBJ2-7; 7 bases agree with TRBD1. Losses at the gene ends were 0 bases for V and 3 bases for J; bases not matched to a gene: 8. The CDR3 is made up of 16 amino acids. CDR1 and CDR2 from the germline V gene are LGHNA and YSLEER. The CDR3 DNA reads TGCGCCAGCAGCCAAGATCTGACAGGGAGAGGCTACGAGCAGTACTTC. This gives the protein CASSQDLTGRGYEQYF.

The chain combines TRBV7-9 with TRBJ1-1; 9 bases agree with TRBD1. J was trimmed by 7 bases and V by 3 bases; bases with no gene match: 6. The CDR3 is made up of 14 amino acids. Germline CDR1 reads SEHNR; CDR2 reads FQNEAQ (reference sequence). Here the CDR3 DNA reads TGTGCCAGCAGCTTGGGACAGGGCATCGGTGAAGCTTTCTTT. This translates into CASSLGQGIGEAFF.

The V gene is TRBV15, the J gene TRBJ2-2; D ambiguous. Germline-derived CDR1 and CDR2 are LNHNV and YYDKDF (reference sequence). V dropped 0 bases and J dropped 7 bases, with 3 bases sitting between them. The CDR3 runs to 12 residues. CDR3 loop: CATSRDRGELFF. CDR3 nucleotides: TGTGCCACCAGCAGAGACCGCGGGGAGCTGTTTTTT.

The chain recombines TRBV4-1 with TRBJ1-1, with TRBD1 matching over 9 bases. CDR1 and CDR2 (germline): MGHRA, YSYEKL. The CDR3 length is 17 residues. The J segment lost 8 bases and the V segment lost 4 bases, leaving 17 bases of the junction unmatched. The CDR3 DNA is TGCGCCAGCAGCCCCCTAAGAGTCCGGGACAGGGTATCCGAAGCTTTCTTT. Translating it yields CASSPLRVRDRVSEAFF.

The genes are TRBV18 and TRBJ2-1; tentatively, D is TRBD1 or TRBD2 (5 bases each). CDR1 is KGHSH, CDR2 LQKENI, per germline. V lost 5 bases to trimming and J lost 6 bases, with 23 bases between them. This CDR3 is 17 amino acids long. The CDR3, as DNA: TGTGCCAGCTCATCAGGGACCTCTACGCTCCTCCTCAATGAGCAGTTCTTC. Its protein product is CASSSGTSTLLLNEQFF.

This clonotype appeared a few times. The genes are TRBV29-1 and TRBJ2-7; maybe TRBD2 (7 bases). There are 13 residues in the CDR3. Germline values: CDR1 SQVTM, CDR2 ANQGSEA. CDR3 DNA: TGCAGTGTGCGAGGGGGGGACGGGAACGAGCAGTACTTC. Residues: CSVRGGDGNEQYF.

The rearrangement joins TRBV12-3 or TRBV12-4 to TRBJ1-6; D might be TRBD1 (5 bases). V lost 6 bases and J 9 bases, leaving 12 bases between the germline ends. The CDR3 is 13 residues long. This CDR3 reads CASRVGRLSPLHF. The DNA of the CDR3 is TGTGCCAGCAGGGTGGGACGACTTTCACCCCTCCACTTT.

This clonotype was picked up a small number of times. The chain has TRBV6-6 and TRBJ2-1, with D perhaps given as TRBD1 or TRBD2 (5 bases each). Germline assignment: CDR1 MNHNY and CDR2 SVGAGI (reference sequence). The CDR3 loop spans 14 amino acids. Trimming cost V 6 bases and J 4 bases, with 13 bases left between them. CDR3: CASSSGTLYNEQFF. CDR3 nucleotides: TGTGCCAGCAGCTCCGGGACGTTGTACAATGAGCAGTTCTTC.